This note documents a single T cell receptor beta chain sequence. As yet, its antigen is unknown. The data are from a study of cytomegalovirus exposure and HLA in healthy donors. Study findings and constraints: Indistinguishable V segments such as TRBV6-2 and TRBV6-3 were excluded. Several of the most significant clusters appeared, in a later analysis, to be linked to common viral pathogens. Accurate prediction of most subjects' HLA-A and HLA-B alleles from TCR beta sequences was reported.

A multiplex PCR was run with 60 Vbeta primers and 13 Jbeta primers. The repertoire was sequenced with immunoSEQ multiplex PCR; TCRdb's copy has only in-frame clones and lacks some. The table has roughly 110,000 clones, around 76% seen once; the top ten hold approximately 12%. The germline V gene encodes CDR1 MNHEY and CDR2 SVGAGI. The ends lost 6 bases at V and 1 base at J; junction bases unmatched: 3. The CDR3 consists of 14 residues. Donors had nominal health at sampling but likely had unrecorded immune exposures. The V call is TRBV6-5, the J call TRBJ1-2; 9 positions agree with TRBD1. Sequencing used PBMCs. The clonotype comes from a woman aged 40 to 50 in good health and CMV-seropositive. The CDR3 DNA sequence: TGTGCCAGCAGCCGGGACAGGGATAACTATGGCTACACCTTC. Encoded protein: CASSRDRDNYGYTF.